This TCR beta chain was sequenced in a study of blood T cell repertoires in COVID-19. Study context: The cDNA or gDNA used as material had been derived from T cells, B-cell-depleted T cells, or PBMCs.

This clone has more than one count but fewer than ten. The CDR3 extends over 14 amino acids. Per germline, CDR1 SNHLY and CDR2 FYNNEI. The germline V and J ends were trimmed by 5 bases and 1 base, with 11 bases remaining between them. The study assigned cohorts using participant-reported clinical history. This table comes from immunoSEQ multiplex PCR, and its TCRdb copy is limited to in-frame clones, with some not included. The sample has some 250,000 clones, 70% to 90% seen once. The clonotype originates from a woman aged 40-49 years with acute COVID-19. Sequencing was carried out using PBMCs or T cells enriched from blood (not recorded which). V and J are TRBV2 and TRBJ1-1; D is possibly TRBD1 (6 bases). The CDR3 region is CASSPTGSNTEAFF. The CDR3, as DNA: TGTGCCAGCAGTCCTACAGGGTCGAACACTGAAGCTTTCTTT.